This T cell receptor (beta chain) is from a study of blood T cell repertoires in COVID-19. The V and J ends lost 7 bases and 6 bases respectively, with 20 bases between them. CDR1 and CDR2 from the germline V gene are PRHDT and FYEKMQ (reference sequence). The CDR3 is made up of 15 amino acids. Those enrolled, adults aged roughly 18 to 89 years, came from roughly 22 US areas. Recovered status in Cohort 3 required two negative PCRs, clearance, or symptom resolution. As processed by the authors: Amplification from reference gene primers served as the basis for estimated nucleated cell counts. The method was immunoSEQ multiplex PCR; TCRdb's version includes in-frame clones alone and lacks a portion of them. V, J and clone size derive from that table, while D and trimming were established from the DNA sequence. The sample holds about 380,000 clones, more than 75% seen once.

This chain links TRBV13 with TRBJ2-3; no clear D. The TCR originated in a man aged 30 to 39 who had recovered from COVID-19. Source material: PBMCs or T cells enriched from blood (not recorded which). The chain's CDR3 is CASTLRQGGPDTQYF. The CDR3 bases are TGTGCCAGCACCCTACGACAAGGTGGGCCGGATACGCAGTATTTT.